The 10 T cell receptor beta chains below all came from one sample that was sequenced in a study of patients and donors after allogeneic stem cell transplantation (dated by TCRdb to the early 2020s). Preparation of the library involved RT-PCR. TCRdb records NextSeq 550 as the sequencer. TCRdb reprocessed the public reads (quality trimming at Q25 with fastp, clone calling with MiXCR) and kept in-frame beta chains. Rows with one shared CDR3 protein collapse into an entry with the most common genes and DNA. Across this sample there are 70,000 to 75,000 distinct CDR3 sequences, with roughly 29% seen only once. About 25% of the sample rests with the top ten. The sequencing input was blood, either unsorted or a sorted T cell fraction (not recorded which). The receptors here all came from a human donor who was either an allogeneic HSCT recipient or a stem cell or donor lymphocyte infusion donor (not recorded which). It is not recorded whose cells these are; they may come from a transplant donor.

In its sample, this clonotype was seen a few times. V is TRBV7-9 and J is TRBJ1-1; 7 bases line up with TRBD1. This CDR3 comprises 15 residues. CDR1 is SEHNR, CDR2 FQNEAQ, per germline (reference sequence). With V trimmed by 4 bases and J by 1 base, 6 bases remained unmatched. In DNA, the CDR3 is TGTGCCAGCAGCTCCTACAGGGGTAAGAACACTGAAGCTTTCTTT. Its protein product is CASSSYRGKNTEAFF.

The chain employs TRBV12-3 or TRBV12-4 and TRBJ2-5; no firm D call. V lost 5 bases, J lost 7 bases, and 11 bases lay in between. This CDR3 is 12 amino acids long. The CDR3 nucleotides are TGTGCCAGCAGTCCCTCCGGTTTGACCCAGTACTTC. It specifies CASSPSGLTQYF.

The rearrangement joins TRBV7-9 to TRBJ1-1, with D unresolved. From germline, CDR1 is SEHNR and CDR2 FQNEAQ (reference sequence). V was pared by 1 base and J by 10 bases, with 16 bases between. The CDR3 consists of 14 residues. The CDR3 is CASSLVVHRLGAFF. Written as DNA, the CDR3 is TGTGCCAGCAGCTTAGTTGTACATCGGTTAGGAGCTTTCTTT.

This clonotype was seen a handful of times. This rearrangement joins TRBV7-2 to TRBJ2-1; D is unresolved. Trimming stripped 1 base from V and 5 bases from J, with 6 bases between. Germline V gene sequence: CDR1 SGHTA, CDR2 FQGNSA. CDR3 length equals 13 residues. The DNA for the CDR3 is TGTGCCAGCAGCTTAGGGTCACACAATGAGCAGTTCTTC. Residues: CASSLGSHNEQFF.

V gene TRBV2 combines with J gene TRBJ2-2; 7 nucleotides match TRBD1. V lost 6 bases and J lost 6; bases outside the gene matches: 10. Germline loops: CDR1 SNHLY, CDR2 FYNNEI. This CDR3 region has 15 residues. CDR3 amino acids: CASRAAKGAPGELFF. CDR3 DNA: TGTGCCAGCAGGGCGGCTAAGGGGGCCCCCGGGGAGCTGTTTTTT.

The V gene is TRBV5-1, the J gene TRBJ2-7, with D perhaps TRBD2 (5 bases). The CDR3 has 16 amino acids. Trimming took 2 bases from V and 0 from J, leaving 15 bases between them. Germline V gene data show CDR1 as SGHRS and CDR2 as YFSETQ. CDR3 in DNA: TGCGCCAGCAGCTTTTCTACCGGACTGCCCTCCTACGAGCAGTACTTC. This gives the protein CASSFSTGLPSYEQYF.

Within the sample, this clonotype is medium-sized. The V gene is TRBV7-2, the J gene TRBJ1-4; TRBD1 agrees at 8 bases. Germline assignment: CDR1 SGHTA and CDR2 FQGNSA. V shed 5 bases and J 5 bases; nucleotides not matched to a gene: 4. The CDR3 totals 14 residues. CDR3: CASSPQGGNEKLFF. The CDR3 DNA reads as TGTGCCAGCAGCCCACAGGGGGGGAATGAAAAACTGTTTTTT.

The chain has TRBV6-2 or TRBV6-3 and TRBJ2-2; TRBD1 is a possible D gene (6 bases). Trimming pared 5 bases from V and 3 bases from J, leaving 16 bases between. In germline, CDR1 is MNHEY, CDR2 SVGEGT. This CDR3 is built from 16 residues. The CDR3 DNA sequence: TGTGCCAGCAGTCTAACACCGGACAGTTACACCGGGGAGCTGTTTTTT. Translated, it gives CASSLTPDSYTGELFF.

The chain carries TRBV7-8 and TRBJ2-5; TRBD1 agrees at 8 bases. J lost 5 bases, V lost 1 base, and 6 bases had no gene match. The CDR3 consists of 15 residues. Looked up from germline, CDR1 is SGHVS and CDR2 is FQNEAQ. The CDR3 nucleotides are TGTGCCAGCAGCTTAGGGGACAGGCTAGAGGAGACCCAGTACTTC. It specifies CASSLGDRLEETQYF.

The CDR3 DNA sequence: TGTGCCATCAGTGAGTCGATCGGGGTTGACTACGAGCAGTACTTC. This gives the protein CAISESIGVDYEQYF. The chain links TRBV10-3 to TRBJ2-7; weak D call: TRBD2 (5 bases). Trimming stripped 0 bases from V and 3 bases from J, with 12 bases between. CDR1 ENHRY and CDR2 SYGVKD come from the germline V gene. There are 15 residues in the CDR3.